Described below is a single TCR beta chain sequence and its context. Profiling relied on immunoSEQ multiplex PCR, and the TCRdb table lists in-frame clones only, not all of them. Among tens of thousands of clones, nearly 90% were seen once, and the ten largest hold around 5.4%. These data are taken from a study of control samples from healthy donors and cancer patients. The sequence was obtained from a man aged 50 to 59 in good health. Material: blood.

CDR3 protein: CASSLRENTEAFF. For the CDR3, the DNA is TGTGCCAGCAGCTTAAGAGAGAACACTGAAGCTTTCTTT. The genes are TRBV7-7 and TRBJ1-1, with unresolved D. The CDR3 covers 13 residues. Trimming shortened V by 2 bases and J by 1 base, and 5 bases separated the two germline ends. Germline V gene lookup returns CDR1 SSHAT and CDR2 FNYEAQ (reference sequence). The whole variable domain, remainder taken from reference TRBV7-7 and TRBJ1-1, is GAGVSQSPRYKVTKRGQDVTLRCDPISSHATLYWYQQALGQGPEFLTYFNYEAQPDKSGLPSDRFSAERPEGSISTLTIQRTEQRDSAMYRCASSLRENTEAFFGQGTRLTVV.